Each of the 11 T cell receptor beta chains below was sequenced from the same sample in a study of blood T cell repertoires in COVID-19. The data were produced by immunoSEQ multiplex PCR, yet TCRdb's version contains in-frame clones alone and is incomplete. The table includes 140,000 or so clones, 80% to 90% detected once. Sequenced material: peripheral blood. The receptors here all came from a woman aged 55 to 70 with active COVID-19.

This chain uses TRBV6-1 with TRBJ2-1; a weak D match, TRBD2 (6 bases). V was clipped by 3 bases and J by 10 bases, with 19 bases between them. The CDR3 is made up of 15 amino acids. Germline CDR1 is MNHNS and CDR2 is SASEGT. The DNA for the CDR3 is TGTGCCAGCAGTGACCGGGACTGGTCTTTAGGGGAGCAGTTCTTC. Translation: CASSDRDWSLGEQFF.

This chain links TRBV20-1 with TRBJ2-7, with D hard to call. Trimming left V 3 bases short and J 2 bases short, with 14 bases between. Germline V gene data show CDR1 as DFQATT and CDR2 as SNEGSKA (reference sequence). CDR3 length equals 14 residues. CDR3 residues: CSASPLGPAYEQYF. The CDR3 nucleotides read TGCAGTGCTAGTCCCCTCGGTCCTGCCTACGAGCAGTACTTC.

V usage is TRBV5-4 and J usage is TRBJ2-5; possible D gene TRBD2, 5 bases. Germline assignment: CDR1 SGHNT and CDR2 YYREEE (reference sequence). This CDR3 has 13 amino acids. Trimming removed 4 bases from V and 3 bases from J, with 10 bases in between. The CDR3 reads CASSRGLEETQYF. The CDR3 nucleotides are TGTGCCAGCAGCCGAGGACTGGAAGAGACCCAGTACTTC.

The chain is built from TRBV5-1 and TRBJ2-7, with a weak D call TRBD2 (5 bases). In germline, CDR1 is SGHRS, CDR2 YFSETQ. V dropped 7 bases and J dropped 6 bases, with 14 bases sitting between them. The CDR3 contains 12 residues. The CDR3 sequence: CASGLKEGEQYF. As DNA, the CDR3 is TGCGCCAGCGGTCTTAAAGAGGGCGAGCAGTACTTC.

CDR3 sequence: CASSFGQMKLFF. CDR3 bases: TGTGCCAGCAGTTTTGGACAGATGAAACTGTTTTTT. The rearrangement joins TRBV28 to TRBJ1-4; D may be TRBD1 (6 bases). The CDR3 is made up of 12 amino acids. Germline V gene sequence: CDR1 MDHEN, CDR2 SYDVKM. The germline V and J ends were trimmed by 3 bases and 11 bases, with 10 bases remaining between them.

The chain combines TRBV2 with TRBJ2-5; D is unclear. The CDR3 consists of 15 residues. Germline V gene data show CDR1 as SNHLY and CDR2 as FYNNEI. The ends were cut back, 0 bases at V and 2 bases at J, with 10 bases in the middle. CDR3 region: CASSEARRMQETQYF. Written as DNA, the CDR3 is TGTGCCAGCAGTGAAGCGCGGCGGATGCAAGAGACCCAGTACTTC.

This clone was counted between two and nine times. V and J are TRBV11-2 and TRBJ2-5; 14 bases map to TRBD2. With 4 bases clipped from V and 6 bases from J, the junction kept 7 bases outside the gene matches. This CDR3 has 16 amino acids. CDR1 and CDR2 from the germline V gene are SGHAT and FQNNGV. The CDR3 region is CASSSGGTSGSKTQYF. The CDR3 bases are TGTGCCAGCAGCTCCGGGGGGACTAGCGGGAGTAAGACCCAGTACTTC.

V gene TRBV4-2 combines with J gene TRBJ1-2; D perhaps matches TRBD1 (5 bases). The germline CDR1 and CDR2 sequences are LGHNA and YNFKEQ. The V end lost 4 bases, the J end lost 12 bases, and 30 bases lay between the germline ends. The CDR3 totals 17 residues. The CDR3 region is CASSPRGGVESGNRNTF. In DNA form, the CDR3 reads TGTGCCAGCAGCCCTCGTGGAGGGGTAGAATCAGGGAATCGAAACACCTTC.

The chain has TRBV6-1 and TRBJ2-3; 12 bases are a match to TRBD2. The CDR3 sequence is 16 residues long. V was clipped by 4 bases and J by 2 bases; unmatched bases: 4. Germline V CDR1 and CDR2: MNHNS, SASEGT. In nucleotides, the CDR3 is TGTGCCAGCAGTGCCGGACTAGCGGGACCCACAGATACGCAGTATTTT. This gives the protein CASSAGLAGPTDTQYF.

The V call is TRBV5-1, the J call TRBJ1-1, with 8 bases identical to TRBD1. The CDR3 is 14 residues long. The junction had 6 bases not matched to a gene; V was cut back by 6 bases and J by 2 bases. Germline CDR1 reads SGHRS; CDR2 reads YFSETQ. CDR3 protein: CASTPGQVNTEAFF. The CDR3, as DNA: TGCGCCAGCACTCCGGGACAGGTTAACACTGAAGCTTTCTTT.

Here the CDR3 reads CAWSEGLAGVGEQYF. CDR3 coding DNA: TGTGCCTGGAGTGAGGGACTAGCGGGAGTTGGCGAGCAGTACTTC. V gene TRBV30 combines with J gene TRBJ2-7; 14 positions match TRBD2. J gave up 6 bases and V 1 base, and 5 bases lay outside the gene matches. CDR1 and CDR2 (germline): GTSNPN, SVGIG (reference sequence). The CDR3 is made up of 15 amino acids.